The 24 T cell receptor beta chains given below trace back to one sample, sequenced in a study of blood T cell repertoires in COVID-19. Clones were sequenced by immunoSEQ multiplex PCR, and TCRdb holds only the in-frame ones, with some missing. The profile covers approximately 75,000 clones, with less than 90% appearing a single time and over 6% taken by the ten largest. Sequences were obtained from peripheral blood. The receptors here all came from a man older than 75 with COVID-19, enrolled during active disease.

The chain employs TRBV5-4 and TRBJ2-7; D might be TRBD1 (6 bases). Germline V gene sequence: CDR1 SGHNT, CDR2 YYREEE (reference sequence). Trimming removed 4 bases from V and 3 bases from J, with 8 bases in between. CDR3 length equals 12 residues. The CDR3 nucleotides are TGTGCCAGCAGCCGGGACAACTACGAGCAGTACTTC. This codes for CASSRDNYEQYF.

This sequence joins TRBV5-4 and TRBJ1-2; 8 bases fit TRBD1. The CDR3 is 13 amino acids. V was pared by 4 bases and J by 5 bases, with 4 bases of the junction left unmatched. Germline V CDR1 and CDR2: SGHNT, YYREEE (reference sequence). The CDR3 is CASSPDRDYGYTF. The CDR3 DNA follows: TGTGCCAGCAGCCCGGACAGGGATTATGGCTACACCTTC. The complete variable domain, with remaining parts taken from reference TRBV5-4 and TRBJ1-2, reads ETGVTQSPTHLIKTRGQQVTLRCSSQSGHNTVSWYQQALGQGPQFIFQYYREEENGRGNFPPRFSGLQFPNYSSELNVNALELDDSALYLCASSPDRDYGYTFGSGTRLTVV.

V is TRBV7-7 and J is TRBJ2-3; a possible D gene is TRBD1 (6 bases). CDR3 length: 16 residues. Germline lookup yields CDR1 SSHAT and CDR2 FNYEAQ (reference sequence). The germline V and J ends were trimmed by 1 base and 0 bases, with 11 bases remaining between them. The CDR3 loop reads CASSLVGGSSTDTQYF. The CDR3 DNA follows: TGTGCCAGCAGCTTAGTAGGGGGTTCTAGCACAGATACGCAGTATTTT.

The chain uses TRBV3-1 (or the pseudogene TRBV3-2) and TRBJ2-7, with a tentative D call TRBD1 (6 bases). Trimming took off 3 bases at V and 2 bases at J, with 11 bases between the two ends. Per the germline V gene, CDR1 is LGHDT and CDR2 is YNNKEL (reference sequence). The CDR3 has 14 amino acids. In nucleotides, the CDR3 is TGTGCCAGCAGCCAGGCCGGGACAACCTACGAGCAGTACTTC. Its protein product is CASSQAGTTYEQYF.

The table lists this clone with a count of one. The chain couples TRBV5-1 to TRBJ2-3; no reliable D call. Trimming stripped 0 bases from V and 2 bases from J, with 13 bases between. This CDR3 comprises 16 residues. Germline lookup yields CDR1 SGHRS and CDR2 YFSETQ. CDR3 residues: CASSLVARSYTDTQYF. The CDR3 coding sequence is TGCGCCAGCAGCTTGGTTGCCAGGTCGTACACAGATACGCAGTATTTT.

The rearrangement joins TRBV2 to TRBJ1-6; 8 bases are shared with TRBD1. This CDR3 comprises 14 residues. Germline V lookup: CDR1 SNHLY, CDR2 FYNNEI. Unmatched junction bases numbered 6, after V lost 5 bases and J lost 9 bases. In DNA, the CDR3 is TGTGCCAGCAGTCTCAGGGGGCCTGGTTCACCCCTCCACTTT. Its protein product is CASSLRGPGSPLHF.

Comment on this clone: At the DNA level, this CDR3 is encoded by other sequences in the same sample as well. The gene calls are TRBV2 and TRBJ1-1; D unclear. The CDR3 runs 14 residues. The V and J ends lost 4 bases and 5 bases respectively, with 14 bases between them. From germline, CDR1 is SNHLY and CDR2 FYNNEI. The CDR3 region has the DNA TGTGCCAGCAGTGCAGTAACGGGAGGAACTGAAGCTTTCTTT. The encoded protein is CASSAVTGGTEAFF.

The chain joins TRBV2 to TRBJ1-5, with a weak D call TRBD1 (6 bases). The V gene's germline CDR1 is SNHLY and CDR2 FYNNEI. Trimming pared 4 bases from V and 4 bases from J, leaving 14 bases between. This CDR3 is 15 amino acids long. CDR3 region: CASSGGRSPNQPQHF. The CDR3 nucleotides are TGTGCCAGCAGTGGGGGGCGTTCTCCGAATCAGCCCCAGCATTTT.

This clone was recorded a few times. The chain joins TRBV19 to TRBJ1-5, with 12 positions matching TRBD1. Germline CDR1 LNHDA, CDR2 SQIVND (reference sequence). CDR3 length: 17 residues. Germline trimming cut 3 bases from V and 3 bases from J; bases unmatched to any gene: 6. The CDR3 loop reads CASSMGQGALANQPQHF. CDR3 nucleotide sequence: TGTGCCAGTAGTATGGGACAGGGGGCCCTGGCCAATCAGCCCCAGCATTTT.

V and J are TRBV29-1 and TRBJ2-7; 12 nucleotides align to TRBD2. The V and J ends lost 7 bases and 3 bases, in that order; junction bases with no gene match: 4. The CDR3 length is 13 residues. Germline CDR1 is SQVTM and CDR2 is ANQGSEA. CDR3 in DNA: TGCAGCGCCGCTAGCGGGGGGGACTACGAGCAGTACTTC. Its protein is CSAASGGDYEQYF.

The gene calls are TRBV5-1 and TRBJ1-6; 9 positions agree with TRBD1. The CDR3 sequence is 14 residues long. With V trimmed by 4 bases and J by 9 bases, 5 bases remained unmatched. The germline V gene encodes CDR1 SGHRS and CDR2 YFSETQ. The DNA of the CDR3 is TGCGCCAGCAGCCCGGGGGACAGGGTTTCACCCCTCCACTTT. Protein: CASSPGDRVSPLHF.

The chain joins TRBV29-1 to TRBJ1-2; 7 bases line up with TRBD1. This CDR3 spans 16 amino acids. From germline, CDR1 is SQVTM and CDR2 ANQGSEA. Trimming removed 6 bases from V and 0 bases from J; junction bases left unmatched: 13. CDR3 amino acids: CSVRTSGTATNYGYTF. The CDR3 region has the DNA TGCAGCGTCCGGACCTCGGGGACAGCTACTAACTATGGCTACACCTTC.

In its sample, this clone was seen a few times. The V gene is TRBV6-2 or TRBV6-3, the J gene TRBJ2-1; maybe TRBD2 (5 bases). This CDR3 is built from 16 residues. Trimming shortened V by 7 bases and J by 2 bases, and 18 bases separated the two germline ends. Germline V lookup: CDR1 MNHEY, CDR2 SVGEGT. CDR3 nucleotides: TGTGCCAGCAACCCTATGCGAGGGTATGCCTACAATGAGCAGTTCTTC. It specifies CASNPMRGYAYNEQFF.

This chain connects TRBV14 to TRBJ1-2; 9 nucleotides agree with TRBD1. This CDR3 is 14 amino acids long. J gave up 4 bases and V 3 bases, and 3 bases lay outside the gene matches. The germline V gene has CDR1 SGHDN and CDR2 FVKESK. DNA of the CDR3: TGTGCCAGCAGCCAGGGGACAGGGCTCTATGGCTACACCTTC. It specifies CASSQGTGLYGYTF.

The V and J genes are TRBV9 and TRBJ1-5; possibly TRBD1 for D (6 bases). This CDR3 is 14 amino acids long. The V and J ends lost 0 bases and 6 bases respectively, with 10 bases between them. Per the germline V gene, CDR1 is SGDLS and CDR2 is YYNGEE. This CDR3 reads CASSVGGPGQPQHF. The CDR3 region has the DNA TGTGCCAGCAGCGTAGGGGGGCCTGGTCAGCCCCAGCATTTT.

This clone was observed once. The chain joins TRBV3-1 (or the pseudogene TRBV3-2) to TRBJ2-1; D gene ambiguous. Looked up from germline, CDR1 is LGHDT and CDR2 is YNNKEL (reference sequence). CDR3 length: 12 residues. V shed 3 bases and J shed 10 bases, with 10 bases lying between them. The CDR3 nucleotides are TGTGCCAGCAGCCAGTTCCAGCGCGAGCAGTTCTTC. This translates into CASSQFQREQFF.

A single count supports this clone. V gene TRBV19 combines with J gene TRBJ2-4, with 9 bases aligning to TRBD1. The CDR3 totals 14 residues. Germline loops: CDR1 LNHDA, CDR2 SQIVND (reference sequence). V was pared by 4 bases and J by 5 bases, with 3 bases of the junction left unmatched. The CDR3 region has the DNA TGTGCCAGTAGTAACAGGGGGCTGGAAAACATTCAGTACTTC. It yields the protein CASSNRGLENIQYF.

This chain uses TRBV27 with TRBJ2-1, with D maybe TRBD2 (5 bases). Germline values: CDR1 MNHEY, CDR2 SMNVEV (reference sequence). CDR3 length: 16 amino acids. Between the trimmed V and J ends, which lost 0 bases and 1 base, there was a span of 10 bases. The CDR3 region is CASSLSTSKSYNEQFF. In DNA, the CDR3 is TGTGCCAGCAGTTTATCTACTAGTAAGTCCTACAATGAGCAGTTCTTC.

The gene calls are TRBV2 and TRBJ1-2; 8 bases are shared with TRBD1. Germline loops: CDR1 SNHLY, CDR2 FYNNEI. The ends lost 6 bases at V and 6 bases at J; junction bases unmatched: 6. This CDR3 has 13 amino acids. CDR3 nucleotides: TGTGCCAGCAGGGTGGACAGGGATGATGGCTACACCTTC. It encodes CASRVDRDDGYTF.

The chain employs TRBV9 and TRBJ1-1, with no clear D. Trimming shortened V by 0 bases and J by 4 bases, and 10 bases separated the two germline ends. The CDR3 extends over 14 amino acids. Germline-derived CDR1 and CDR2 are SGDLS and YYNGEE. This chain's CDR3 is CASSVANRGTEAFF. CDR3 DNA: TGTGCCAGCAGCGTAGCCAATAGAGGCACTGAAGCTTTCTTT.

This chain uses TRBV9 with TRBJ1-2; TRBD1 is a possible D gene (5 bases). V was trimmed by 4 bases and J by 4 bases, leaving 17 bases between them. Germline assignment: CDR1 SGDLS and CDR2 YYNGEE. The CDR3 contains 15 residues. Here the CDR3 reads CASSPTPDSSYGYTF. In DNA form, the CDR3 reads TGTGCCAGCAGCCCTACACCTGACAGTAGCTATGGCTACACCTTC.

The V gene is TRBV27, the J gene TRBJ2-1; D unresolved. Per the germline V gene, CDR1 is MNHEY and CDR2 is SMNVEV (reference sequence). CDR3 length equals 13 residues. Trimming took off 7 bases at V and 9 bases at J, with 16 bases between the two ends. The CDR3 DNA reads as TGTGCCAGCAAGCCCTACCAACCTGGTGAGCAGTTCTTC. Translated: CASKPYQPGEQFF.

The chain uses TRBV15 and TRBJ2-7, with 11 positions matching TRBD1. Germline CDR1 reads LNHNV; CDR2 reads YYDKDF (reference sequence). Trimming cost V 3 bases and J 3 bases; bases outside gene matches: 4. The CDR3 length is 15 residues. The CDR3 DNA reads as TGTGCCACCAGCAGTGGGGACAGGGGGATCTACGAGCAGTACTTC. As protein: CATSSGDRGIYEQYF.

The chain uses TRBV6-5 and TRBJ1-4; 8 bases are a match to TRBD1. V lost 2 bases and J lost 8; bases outside the gene matches: 10. Germline assignment: CDR1 MNHEY and CDR2 SVGAGI. The CDR3 runs 16 residues. CDR3 residues: CASSYLLTGGEEKLFF. As DNA, the CDR3 is TGTGCCAGCAGTTACCTTCTCACAGGGGGAGAAGAAAAACTGTTTTTT.